These 26 T cell receptor beta chains share one sample of origin, sequenced in a study of T cells in Graves' hyperthyroidism and ophthalmopathy. Authors of the study amplified TCR beta CDR3 regions from RNA transcripts. The primer set for the first-round RT-PCR of the TCR CDR3 was HTBI. TCRdb itself ran the multiplex PCR reads through MiXCR, one entry per CDR3 protein. The sample lists around 490,000 distinct CDR3 sequences, 15% to 20% seen once, with about 50% in the top ten. Material: blood. The receptors derive from a man aged 35 to 55 with Graves' ophthalmopathy.

This clonotype came up a few times. This chain joins TRBV9 and TRBJ2-1; 10 nucleotides agree with TRBD1. The germline V gene has CDR1 SGDLS and CDR2 YYNGEE. CDR3 length: 14 residues. V lost 0 bases, J lost 8 bases, and 2 bases stayed unmatched. The CDR3: CASSVGDRGDEQFF. For the CDR3, the DNA is TGTGCCAGCAGCGTAGGGGACAGGGGCGATGAGCAGTTCTTC. The complete variable domain, with remaining parts taken from reference TRBV9 and TRBJ2-1, reads DSGVTQTPKHLITATGQRVTLRCSPRSGDLSVYWYQQSLDQGLQFLIQYYNGEERAKGNILERFSAQQFPDLHSELNLSSLELGDSALYFCASSVGDRGDEQFFGPGTRLTVL.

A single count supports this clonotype. J is TRBJ2-2 and V is TRBV6-5; 7 positions agree with TRBD1. Per the germline V gene, CDR1 is MNHEY and CDR2 is SVGAGI. CDR3 length: 15 amino acids. After removal of 2 bases from V and 1 base from J, the junction contained 1 base not matched to a gene. CDR3 region: CASSYGQVNTGELFF. The CDR3 DNA sequence: TGTGCCAGCAGTTACGGACAGGTGAACACCGGGGAGCTGTTTTTT.

This clonotype was seen many times. The chain combines TRBV18 with TRBJ1-2; tentative D call: TRBD1 (5 bases). The CDR3 totals 13 residues. Trimming removed 0 bases from V and 6 bases from J, with 8 bases in between. Per germline, CDR1 KGHSH and CDR2 LQKENI. The CDR3 DNA reads TGTGCCAGCTCACCACCCCAGGGTCATGGCTACACCTTC. As protein: CASSPPQGHGYTF.

The CDR3 sequence: CASRPGQSHEQYF. Written as DNA, the CDR3 is TGTGCCAGCAGGCCAGGACAGTCCCACGAGCAGTACTTC. The chain carries TRBV27 and TRBJ2-7; maybe TRBD1 (6 bases). V lost 6 bases, J lost 5 bases, and 14 bases lay in between. The germline gives CDR1 MNHEY, CDR2 SMNVEV (reference sequence). The CDR3 is 13 amino acids.

This chain links TRBV6-1 with TRBJ1-6, with D perhaps matching TRBD1 (5 bases). V was shortened by 1 base and J by 8 bases, with 12 bases between the two germline ends. CDR1 is MNHNS, CDR2 SASEGT, per germline. This CDR3 has 15 amino acids. CDR3 protein: CASSEGETDYSPLHF. The DNA for the CDR3 is TGTGCCAGCAGTGAAGGCGAGACAGATTATTCACCCCTCCACTTT.

This clonotype occurred a few times. This chain links TRBV9 with TRBJ1-1, with D possibly being TRBD1 (6 bases). Germline CDR1 reads SGDLS; CDR2 reads YYNGEE. V gave up 1 base and J gave up 3 bases, with 10 bases separating them. The CDR3 length is 14 residues. The CDR3 sequence is CASSVQGRHTEAFF. The CDR3 DNA follows: TGTGCCAGCAGCGTACAGGGGCGGCACACTGAAGCTTTCTTT.

In its sample, this clonotype was seen many times. The chain uses TRBV3-1 and TRBJ2-7; possibly TRBD1 for D (6 bases). Trimming stripped 2 bases from V and 5 bases from J, with 13 bases between. CDR1 and CDR2 (germline): LGHDT, YNNKEL (reference sequence). CDR3 length equals 14 residues. The CDR3 nucleotides are TGTGCCAGCAGCCAACCTTCACAGGGCCACGAGCAGTACTTC. Protein product: CASSQPSQGHEQYF.

The rearrangement links TRBV27 to TRBJ1-1; no firm D call. Trimming took 6 bases from V and 1 from J, leaving 9 bases between them. The length of the CDR3 is 13 residues. CDR1 is MNHEY and CDR2 is SMNVEV in the germline V gene (reference sequence). The CDR3: CASSFESNTEAFF. The CDR3 bases are TGTGCCAGCAGCTTTGAATCGAACACTGAAGCTTTCTTT.

This clonotype has ten or more counts. The CDR3 DNA is TGTGCCAGTAGAGACCAGCGATATAGCGGGGTATACAATGAGCAGTTCTTC. Protein: CASRDQRYSGVYNEQFF. The rearrangement links TRBV19 to TRBJ2-1, with TRBD2 identical over 8 bases. V shed 6 bases, J shed 4 bases, and the junction held 14 bases outside the gene matches. Germline CDR1 reads LNHDA; CDR2 reads SQIVND (reference sequence). This CDR3 region has 17 residues.

The chain employs TRBV12-3 or TRBV12-4 and TRBJ2-7; 8 bases are shared with TRBD2. V trimming: 6 bases; J trimming: 5 bases; junction bases outside the gene matches: 9. The CDR3 is 14 residues long. CDR3 coding DNA: TGTGCCAGCAGCAAGGGACTAGGGACGGACGAGCAGTACTTC. This encodes CASSKGLGTDEQYF.

On this clonotype: The junction departs from the called germline gene at one end, perhaps through a read error. The rearrangement uses TRBV3-1 and TRBJ1-5, with TRBD1 identical over 8 bases. From germline, CDR1 is LGHDT and CDR2 YNNKEL (reference sequence). The CDR3 is 15 residues long. CDR3 bases: TGTGCCGGCAGCCAAGATCCACAGGGGGACCAGCCCCAGCATTTT. Translation gives CAGSQDPQGDQPQHF. Full variable domain (remainder filled in from reference TRBV3-1 and TRBJ1-5): DTAVSQTPKYLVTQMGNDKSIKCEQNLGHDTMYWYKQDSKKFLKIMFSYNNKELIINETVPNRFSPKSPDKAHLNLHINSLELGDSAVYFCAGSQDPQGDQPQHFGDGTRLSIL.

The chain couples TRBV28 to TRBJ1-5; D gene uncertain. Germline values: CDR1 MDHEN, CDR2 SYDVKM. This CDR3 has 14 residues. Trimming pared 5 bases from V and 4 bases from J, leaving 12 bases between. The CDR3 DNA reads as TGTGCCAGCAGTCCGAGCGGGGTAAATCAGCCCCAGCATTTT. Amino acids: CASSPSGVNQPQHF.

This clonotype was recorded a few times. The chain carries TRBV6-5 and TRBJ1-1, with D maybe TRBD1 (5 bases). The CDR3 length is 14 residues. Germline CDR1 is MNHEY and CDR2 is SVGAGI. The V gene lost 0 bases and the J gene lost 6 bases, with 11 bases spanning the gap. CDR3 sequence reads: CASSYSGTAPEAFF. CDR3 nucleotide sequence: TGTGCCAGCAGTTACTCGGGGACCGCTCCTGAAGCTTTCTTT.

Only a few counts were recorded for this clonotype. The chain recombines TRBV29-1 with TRBJ1-5; D not certain. V was cut by 5 bases and J by 5 bases, with 13 bases left in between. Germline V gives CDR1 SQVTM, CDR2 ANQGSEA. This CDR3 spans 13 amino acids. The chain's CDR3 is CSVLAGEDQPQHF. CDR3 DNA: TGCAGCGTTCTTGCTGGGGAGGATCAGCCCCAGCATTTT.

This sequence joins TRBV5-6 and TRBJ2-3; TRBD1 matches at 9 bases. The length of the CDR3 is 14 residues. Unmatched junction bases numbered 6, after V lost 4 bases and J lost 6 bases. Germline V gene lookup returns CDR1 SGHDT and CDR2 YYEEEE. The CDR3 sequence is CASSPRTGDDTQYF. CDR3 nucleotide sequence: TGTGCCAGCAGCCCCCGGACAGGGGACGATACGCAGTATTTT.

V and J are TRBV5-1 and TRBJ2-7; D unresolved. V lost 0 bases, J lost 5 bases, and 12 bases lay in between. Per the germline V gene, CDR1 is SGHRS and CDR2 is YFSETQ. CDR3 length equals 14 residues. CDR3 nucleotides: TGCGCCAGCAGCTTGGGTGCCGACTTCGACGAGCAGTACTTC. It encodes CASSLGADFDEQYF.

Details on this clonotype: Sequence at one end of the junction differs from germline and may be a read error. This chain uses TRBV6-2 or TRBV6-3 with TRBJ2-1; D may correspond to TRBD1 or TRBD2 (5 bases each). This CDR3 is built from 19 residues. Germline assignment: CDR1 MNHEY and CDR2 SVGEGT. The CDR3 bases are TGTGCCAGCAGTTACGTTTTAGGGGAGCGGCCAAGCTCCTACAATGGGCAGTTCTTC. It is translated as CASSYVLGERPSSYNGQFF.

This clonotype occurred a few times. CDR3 nucleotides: TGTGCCAGCAGCTTAGGGGGGGCCCCGAGCTCCTACGAGCAGTACTTC. Translating gives CASSLGGAPSSYEQYF. This chain uses TRBV7-9 with TRBJ2-7; D is tentatively TRBD1 or TRBD2 (6 bases each). Trimming removed 1 base from V and 0 bases from J, with 13 bases in between. The CDR3 runs to 16 residues. Germline CDR1 SEHNR, CDR2 FQNEAQ (reference sequence).

A single count supports this clonotype. V and J are TRBV19 and TRBJ2-2; 7 bases match TRBD1. V was clipped by 5 bases and J by 6 bases; unmatched bases: 3. This CDR3 has 13 amino acids. CDR1 LNHDA and CDR2 SQIVND come from the germline V gene (reference sequence). Here the CDR3 DNA reads TGTGCCAGTAGTGTCGACAGGGCCGGGGAGCTGTTTTTT. As protein: CASSVDRAGELFF. Using reference TRBV19 and TRBJ2-2 for the parts outside the CDR3, the full variable domain is DGGITQSPKYLFRKEGQNVTLSCEQNLNHDAMYWYRQDPGQGLRLIYYSQIVNDFQKGDIAEGYSVSREKKESFPLTVTSAQKNPTAFYLCASSVDRAGELFFGEGSRLTVL.

This chain links TRBV20-1 with TRBJ2-5; D is perhaps TRBD2 (6 bases). The V gene lost 0 bases and the J gene lost 1 base, with 15 bases spanning the gap. This CDR3 is 16 amino acids long. Germline CDR1 and CDR2: DFQATT and SNEGSKA (reference sequence). In DNA, the CDR3 is TGCAGTGCTAGAGAGGTGGGGAGGACCCCCCAAGAGACCCAGTACTTC. Encoded protein: CSAREVGRTPQETQYF.

The chain combines TRBV7-9 with TRBJ2-3; perhaps TRBD2 as D (7 bases). CDR1 and CDR2 from the germline V gene are SEHNR and FQNEAQ (reference sequence). The V gene lost 5 bases and the J gene lost 1 base, with 10 bases spanning the gap. The CDR3 extends over 14 amino acids. CDR3 sequence (DNA): TGTGCCAGCAGCGGGAGGGGGGGCACAGATACGCAGTATTTT. Protein: CASSGRGGTDTQYF.

J is TRBJ1-2 and V is TRBV10-3, with TRBD1 matching 9 bases. The trim removed 0 bases at V and 7 bases at J, leaving 6 bases unmatched. The length of the CDR3 is 15 residues. CDR1 and CDR2 (germline): ENHRY, SYGVKD. CDR3 DNA sequence: TGTGCCATCAGTGAGTCGGGACAGGGTGGTTCTGGCTACACCTTC. Translated: CAISESGQGGSGYTF.

The rearrangement uses TRBV20-1 and TRBJ1-1; D unclear. The CDR3 is 9 residues long. The ends were cut back, 4 bases at V and 6 bases at J, with 3 bases in the middle. Germline V gene sequence: CDR1 DFQATT, CDR2 SNEGSKA (reference sequence). The CDR3 loop reads CSANAEAFF. The CDR3 region has the DNA TGCAGTGCTAATGCTGAAGCTTTCTTT.

This chain links TRBV12-3 or TRBV12-4 with TRBJ1-5; D gene ambiguous. The CDR3 length is 15 residues. V lost 5 bases to trimming and J lost 6 bases, with 17 bases between them. In nucleotides, the CDR3 is TGTGCCAGCAGTGCACGGACTAGAGAGGGTCAGCCCCAGCATTTT. It codes for CASSARTREGQPQHF.

This chain joins TRBV29-1 and TRBJ1-1; 7 bases align to TRBD1. The CDR3 is 13 residues long. Trimming removed 6 bases from V and 5 bases from J; junction bases left unmatched: 9. Germline loops: CDR1 SQVTM, CDR2 ANQGSEA. The DNA for the CDR3 is TGCAGCGTATGTACAGGGGAAAGGACTGAAGCTTTCTTT. Translating it yields CSVCTGERTEAFF.

This clonotype showed up many times. The CDR3 spells CASSQGNGYTEAFF. The DNA for the CDR3 is TGTGCCAGCAGCCAGGGCAACGGTTACACTGAAGCTTTCTTT. The chain couples TRBV3-1 to TRBJ1-1; D gene uncertain. The CDR3 contains 14 residues. In germline, CDR1 is LGHDT, CDR2 YNNKEL (reference sequence). The germline V and J ends were trimmed by 3 bases and 3 bases, with 11 bases remaining between them.